One and the same sample provided the 13 T cell receptor beta chains below, sequenced in a study of T cell clonality in common variable immunodeficiency (dated by TCRdb to 2013 to 2016). The method was the immunoSEQ multiplex PCR assay. Not all clones reach the TCRdb copy of this immuneACCESS table, which keeps in-frame sequences only. Checked studies attribute under half of the gap to unresolved V genes and leave the rest unexplained. This sample includes about 52,000 clones, and none of them was observed just once. In total, the top ten clones hold about 2% of the sample. The sequenced material came from peripheral blood mononuclear cells. These receptors all stem from a person between 18 and 75 years old in good health.

This clone came up many times. Coverage ceases 3 residues before the CDR3 finishes, and the germline J gene fills in the end. V gene TRBV2 combines with J gene TRBJ2-7; maybe TRBD2 (5 bases). Trimming pared 4 bases from V and 2 bases from J, leaving 12 bases between. Germline V gives CDR1 SNHLY, CDR2 FYNNEI. This CDR3 region has 14 residues. Incomplete CDR3 DNA: TGTGCCAGCAGTGGTCCAGCGGACGCCTACGAG. Its protein product is CASSGPADAYE. The complete CDR3 reads CASSGPADAYEQYF.

This clone was recorded many times. Read coverage stops 3 residues before the CDR3 terminus; the germline J gene supplies the remainder. The V gene is TRBV5-1, the J gene TRBJ1-1; 8 bases align to TRBD1. Trimming cost V 4 bases and J 3 bases; bases outside gene matches: 5. Germline V gene lookup returns CDR1 SGHRS and CDR2 YFSETQ. This CDR3 region has 14 residues. The DNA read from the CDR3 is TGCGCCAGCAGCGACGGACAGGGTCACACTGAA. It codes for CASSDGQGHTE. The full-length CDR3 reads as CASSDGQGHTEAFF.

This clone has just a few counts. The sequenced fragment ends 3 residues before the CDR3 boundary, so the rest is inferred from the germline J gene. This chain connects TRBV18 to TRBJ1-1; D might be TRBD1 (6 bases). Between the trimmed V and J ends, which lost 1 base and 4 bases, there was a span of 16 bases. In germline, CDR1 is KGHSH, CDR2 LQKENI. The CDR3 covers 16 residues. Partial CDR3 DNA: TGTGCCAGCTCACCACTTATGGCAGGGGAGGGCACTGAA. Amino acid sequence: CASSPLMAGEGTE. The full CDR3 is CASSPLMAGEGTEAFF.

Ten or more counts support this clone. The CDR3 end is not reached by the read, which stops 3 residues before it; the germline J gene fills it in. This chain uses TRBV30 with TRBJ1-1; D remains unclear. The CDR3 extends over 12 amino acids. CDR1 is GTSNPN and CDR2 is SVGIG in the germline V gene (reference sequence). CDR3 DNA, as far as it was read: TGTGCCTGGACAAGGGCAGGTTCGGAA. Translation: CAWTRAGSE. From start to end, the CDR3 is CAWTRAGSEAFF.

This clone was seen repeatedly, ten times or more. With the read ending 3 residues before the CDR3 end, the germline J gene is used to fill in that end. The chain employs TRBV18 and TRBJ2-1, with D possibly being TRBD1 (6 bases). The CDR3 sequence is 15 residues long. The germline CDR1 and CDR2 sequences are KGHSH and LQKENI. V lost 4 bases to trimming and J lost 8 bases, with 18 bases between them. The CDR3 region is CASSRMDSLVDEQFF. The sequenced part of the CDR3 DNA is TGTGCCAGCTCACGTATGGACAGCCTCGTCGATGAG.

This clone was found many times. The CDR3 end falls 3 residues outside the read, so it is completed with the germline J gene. The rearrangement links TRBV20-1 to TRBJ2-7; D possibly corresponds to TRBD1 (6 bases). The V end lost 4 bases, the J end lost 5 bases, and 21 bases lay between the germline ends. Germline V lookup: CDR1 DFQATT, CDR2 SNEGSKA (reference sequence). CDR3 length: 15 residues. The CDR3 protein is CSANGLRQGYNEQYF. The sequenced CDR3 bases are TGCAGTGCTAACGGGCTTAGGCAGGGGTACAACGAG.

This clone was picked up many times. The read ends 3 residues early relative to the CDR3; the germline J gene fills the gap. The chain carries TRBV5-6 and TRBJ2-5; 7 nucleotides align to TRBD1. V shed 0 bases and J 2 bases; nucleotides not matched to a gene: 4. Per germline, CDR1 SGHDT and CDR2 YYEEEE. The CDR3 runs 15 residues. The chain's CDR3 is CASSLVSQGQETQYF. The DNA read from the CDR3 is TGTGCCAGCAGCTTGGTTTCACAGGGGCAAGAGACC.

This clone has only a few counts. The CDR3 is cut off 3 residues early in the read; its end comes from the germline J gene. The genes are TRBV2 and TRBJ1-1; possibly TRBD1 for D (6 bases). CDR1 and CDR2 (germline): SNHLY, FYNNEI. Trimming shortened V by 9 bases and J by 4 bases, and 21 bases separated the two germline ends. The CDR3 has 15 residues. The CDR3 spells CASIGDTAPGTEAFF. The covered CDR3 bases are TGTGCCAGTATCGGGGACACCGCCCCGGGCACTGAA.

This clone was seen ten or more times. At one of its ends the junction is not consistent with the germline gene, which may arise from a read error. Read sequence stops 3 residues before the CDR3 end, and the germline J gene provides the missing end. This sequence joins TRBV2 and TRBJ1-1; D remains ambiguous. This CDR3 is 12 amino acids long. The germline CDR1 and CDR2 sequences are SNHLY and FYNNEI. CDR3 bases read: TGTGCCAGCAGGGAAGGACTAATTGAA. Translated: CASREGLIE. The full CDR3 sequence reads CASREGLIEAFF. The entire variable domain, with the rest obtained from reference TRBV2 and TRBJ1-1, is as follows: EPEVTQTPSHQVTQMGQEVILRCVPISNHLYFYWYRQILGQKVEFLVSFYNNEISEKSEIFDDQFSVERPDGSNFTLKIRSTKLEDSAMYFCASREGLIEAFFGQGTRLTVV.

About this clone: This may be a read error: a much more frequent sequence differs by one nucleotide. The read ends 3 residues before the CDR3 terminus; that terminus is restored from the germline J gene. The chain joins TRBV7-8 to TRBJ2-5, with 10 bases lining up with TRBD1. The CDR3 has 16 amino acids. The germline gives CDR1 SGHVS, CDR2 FQNEAQ. Partial CDR3 DNA: TGTGCCAGCAGGCAGACAGGGGGCGTCCCCACAGATACC. Amino acid sequence: CASRQTGGVPTDT. The full CDR3 reads CASRQTGGVPTDTQYF. Filled out from reference TRBV7-8 and TRBJ2-5, the complete variable domain reads GAGVSQSPRYKVAKRGQDVALRCDPISGHVSLFWYQQALGQGPEFLTYFQNEAQLDKSGLPSDRFFAERPEGSVSTLKIQRTQQEDSAVYLCASRQTGGVPTDTQYFGPGTRLLVL.

Ten or more counts support this clone. One end of the junction is discordant with germline, which a read error may explain. The CDR3 bases that were read are TGCAGTGCTAGAGATTTTGGGGGGACAGAGACG. Residues: CSARDFGGTET. The whole CDR3 protein reads CSARDFGGTETQYF. This chain connects TRBV20-1 to TRBJ2-3, with D perhaps matching TRBD1 (7 bases). The read gets to within 3 residues of the CDR3 end, and the germline J gene fills in the rest. Germline V gene lookup returns CDR1 DFQATT and CDR2 SNEGSKA (reference sequence). This CDR3 has 14 residues.

This clone was observed many times. Sequencing ends 3 residues short of the CDR3 end; the germline J gene provides the rest. The genes are TRBV19 and TRBJ2-5; 9 bases are a match to TRBD2. The V and J ends lost 3 bases and 4 bases, in that order; junction bases with no gene match: 6. The germline gives CDR1 LNHDA, CDR2 SQIVND (reference sequence). This CDR3 has 15 amino acids. The CDR3 spells CASSIDSGGAETQYF. The sequenced CDR3 bases are TGTGCCAGTAGTATCGATAGCGGGGGAGCAGAGACC.

This clone was seen many times. The missing CDR3 end, 3 residues past where the read stops, is filled in from the germline J gene. The J gene is TRBJ1-2, the V gene TRBV30; 9 positions agree with TRBD1. Germline V gives CDR1 GTSNPN, CDR2 SVGIG (reference sequence). The CDR3 consists of 11 residues. CDR3 protein: CASGTGYGYTF. CDR3 DNA, as far as it was read: TGTGCCTCCGGGACAGGGTACGGC. The full variable domain, rest sourced from reference TRBV30 and TRBJ1-2, is SQTIHQWPATLVQPVGSPLSLECTVEGTSNPNLYWYRQAAGRGLQLLFYSVGIGQISSEVPQNLSASRPQDRQFILSSKKLLLSDSGFYLCASGTGYGYTFGSGTRLTVV.